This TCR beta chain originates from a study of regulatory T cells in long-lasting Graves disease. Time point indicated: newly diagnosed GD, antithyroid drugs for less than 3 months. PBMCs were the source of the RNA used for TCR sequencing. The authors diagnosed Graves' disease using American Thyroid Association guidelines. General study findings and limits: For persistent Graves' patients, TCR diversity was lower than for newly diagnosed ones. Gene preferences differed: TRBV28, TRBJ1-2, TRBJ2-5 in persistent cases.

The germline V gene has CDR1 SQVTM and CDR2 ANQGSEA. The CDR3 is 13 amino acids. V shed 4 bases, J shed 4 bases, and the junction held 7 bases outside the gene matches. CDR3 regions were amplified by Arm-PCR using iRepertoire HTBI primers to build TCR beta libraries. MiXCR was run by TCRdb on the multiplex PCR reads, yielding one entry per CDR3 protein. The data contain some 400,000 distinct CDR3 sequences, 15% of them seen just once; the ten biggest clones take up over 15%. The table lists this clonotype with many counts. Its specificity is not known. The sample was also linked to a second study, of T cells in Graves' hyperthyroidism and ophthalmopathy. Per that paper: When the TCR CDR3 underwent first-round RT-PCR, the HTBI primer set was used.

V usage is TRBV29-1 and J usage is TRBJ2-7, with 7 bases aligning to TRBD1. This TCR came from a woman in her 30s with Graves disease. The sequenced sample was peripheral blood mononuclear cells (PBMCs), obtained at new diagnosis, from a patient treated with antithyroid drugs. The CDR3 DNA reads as TGCAGCGTTGGACAGGGAACCGGTTACGAGCAGTACTTC. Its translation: CSVGQGTGYEQYF.